The 30 T cell receptor beta chains in this list originate from one sample, sequenced in a study of blood T cell repertoires in COVID-19. Assay: immunoSEQ multiplex PCR; the TCRdb copy retains only in-frame clones and omits some. Of some 100,000 clones listed, approximately 92% are singletons. Sequencing was done on a sample of peripheral blood. These receptors originate from a man aged 50 to 60 with active COVID-19.

The V gene is TRBV3-1 (or the pseudogene TRBV3-2), the J gene TRBJ2-2; TRBD2 matches at 13 bases. From germline, CDR1 is LGHDT and CDR2 YNNKEL (reference sequence). After removal of 4 bases from V and 5 bases from J, the junction contained 7 bases not matched to a gene. The CDR3 covers 17 residues. CDR3 sequence: CASSPGLAGVVTGELFF. CDR3 bases: TGTGCCAGCAGCCCTGGACTAGCGGGAGTCGTAACCGGGGAGCTGTTTTTT.

The chain couples TRBV30 to TRBJ1-2; tentative D call: TRBD1 (6 bases). The CDR3 extends over 13 amino acids. V shed 4 bases and J shed 2 bases, with 11 bases lying between them. CDR1 GTSNPN and CDR2 SVGIG come from the germline V gene (reference sequence). The CDR3 spells CAWTGALNYGYTF. CDR3 nucleotide sequence: TGTGCCTGGACAGGGGCTCTAAACTATGGCTACACCTTC. The whole variable domain, remainder taken from reference TRBV30 and TRBJ1-2, is SQTIHQWPATLVQPVGSPLSLECTVEGTSNPNLYWYRQAAGRGLQLLFYSVGIGQISSEVPQNLSASRPQDRQFILSSKKLLLSDSGFYLCAWTGALNYGYTFGSGTRLTVV.

The rearrangement links TRBV5-1 to TRBJ2-7; 11 positions match TRBD2. CDR1 is SGHRS and CDR2 is YFSETQ in the germline V gene. The J segment lost 5 bases and the V segment lost 4 bases, leaving 11 bases of the junction unmatched. This CDR3 is built from 16 residues. CDR3 DNA: TGCGCCAGCAGCCCCAAACTTACTAGCGGGAGAAACGAGCAGTACTTC. Its translation: CASSPKLTSGRNEQYF.

In this sample, this clone turned up a few times. The CDR3 loop reads CASHVAGGQPQHF. DNA for the CDR3: TGTGCCAGCCACGTGGCAGGGGGTCAGCCCCAGCATTTT. V usage is TRBV6-5 and J usage is TRBJ1-5, with 7 bases that match TRBD1. The CDR3 is 13 residues long. CDR1 MNHEY and CDR2 SVGAGI come from the germline V gene. V lost 8 bases to trimming and J lost 6 bases; unmatched junction nucleotides: 7.

The rearrangement joins TRBV7-9 to TRBJ2-3; the D gene is possibly TRBD1 (5 bases). This CDR3 contains 16 residues. Trimming left V 5 bases short and J 2 bases short, with 17 bases between. Germline CDR1 SEHNR, CDR2 FQNEAQ (reference sequence). Here the CDR3 DNA reads TGTGCCAGCAGCCCCCACGCAGGGCTAGACACAGATACGCAGTATTTT. Protein: CASSPHAGLDTDTQYF.

The CDR3 sequence: CASSQGRGKPGQPQHF. CDR3 in DNA: TGTGCCAGCAGCCAGGGCAGGGGGAAGCCGGGCCAGCCCCAGCATTTT. J is TRBJ1-5 and V is TRBV3-1 (or the pseudogene TRBV3-2); TRBD1 matches 7 bases. The CDR3 contains 16 residues. Germline V CDR1 and CDR2: LGHDT, YNNKEL (reference sequence). The V gene end was trimmed by 3 bases and the J gene end by 7 bases; junction bases not matched to a gene: 12.

The V call is TRBV7-9, the J call TRBJ1-2; D is ambiguous. The CDR3 is made up of 13 amino acids. Germline CDR1 is SEHNR and CDR2 is FQNEAQ (reference sequence). Deletions cut 5 bases from V and 4 bases from J, with 11 bases between. This CDR3 is CASSPQEGYGYTF. The CDR3 nucleotides read TGTGCCAGCAGCCCCCAGGAGGGCTATGGCTACACCTTC.

The table lists this clone with a count of one. This chain uses TRBV5-1 with TRBJ2-2, with TRBD1 matching 9 bases. From germline, CDR1 is SGHRS and CDR2 YFSETQ. This CDR3 has 14 amino acids. Trimming took 7 bases from V and 1 from J; bases not matched to a gene: 2. The CDR3 bases are TGCGCCAGCGGGGGACAGGGGAACACCGGGGAGCTGTTTTTT. Translating it yields CASGGQGNTGELFF.

In the case of this clone: Other nucleotide sequences from this sample produce the same CDR3. J is TRBJ2-3 and V is TRBV5-1, with 8 bases that match TRBD1. This CDR3 has 14 residues. The V and J ends lost 1 base and 6 bases, in that order; junction bases with no gene match: 4. Germline loops: CDR1 SGHRS, CDR2 YFSETQ. In nucleotides, the CDR3 is TGCGCCAGCAGCTTGCGACAGGGGACCGATACGCAGTATTTT. This codes for CASSLRQGTDTQYF.

V is TRBV3-1 (or the pseudogene TRBV3-2) and J is TRBJ2-5, with TRBD2 as a possible D gene (5 bases). Trimming removed 4 bases from V and 7 bases from J, with 16 bases in between. Germline V gives CDR1 LGHDT, CDR2 YNNKEL (reference sequence). The CDR3 covers 14 residues. The CDR3 is CASSPSASPVTQYF. In nucleotides, the CDR3 is TGTGCCAGCAGCCCGTCAGCTAGCCCAGTGACCCAGTACTTC.

The chain employs TRBV30 and TRBJ2-7, with a tentative D call TRBD1 (5 bases). The V end was cut by 5 bases, the J end by 6 bases, with 14 bases between. This CDR3 has 12 amino acids. The germline CDR1 and CDR2 sequences are GTSNPN and SVGIG (reference sequence). This chain's CDR3 is CAWGQGNFEQYF. The DNA of the CDR3 is TGTGCCTGGGGGCAGGGTAATTTCGAGCAGTACTTC.

The chain links TRBV2 to TRBJ1-1; 10 positions match TRBD1. The CDR3 is 12 residues long. J gave up 11 bases and V 7 bases, and 7 bases lay outside the gene matches. The V gene's germline CDR1 is SNHLY and CDR2 FYNNEI. This CDR3 is CASTRGTGAAFF. For the CDR3, the DNA is TGTGCCAGCACACGGGGGACAGGGGCGGCTTTCTTT.

The chain is built from TRBV9 and TRBJ2-3; 11 positions agree with TRBD2. CDR1 and CDR2 (germline): SGDLS, YYNGEE. Trimming took 3 bases from V and 4 from J; bases not matched to a gene: 7. This CDR3 comprises 16 residues. The CDR3 DNA is TGTGCCAGCAGCGAACTACTAGCGGGAGACGCAGATACGCAGTATTTT. Residues: CASSELLAGDADTQYF.

V usage is TRBV19 and J usage is TRBJ2-1; 9 positions agree with TRBD1. V lost 2 bases to trimming and J lost 6 bases; unmatched junction nucleotides: 5. Germline values: CDR1 LNHDA, CDR2 SQIVND (reference sequence). The CDR3 contains 15 residues. The CDR3 DNA sequence: TGTGCCAGTAGTATACTACAGGGGGCGCCCAATGAGCAGTTCTTC. Amino acid sequence: CASSILQGAPNEQFF.

This clone was seen a few times. V and J are TRBV5-6 and TRBJ1-6, with a weak D call TRBD1 (5 bases). Trimming removed 0 bases from V and 9 bases from J, with 16 bases in between. CDR1 is SGHDT, CDR2 YYEEEE, per germline. The CDR3 is made up of 16 amino acids. The DNA for the CDR3 is TGTGCCAGCAGCTTGGAAAGGATCTCCCAGGGTTCACCCCTCCACTTT. Residues: CASSLERISQGSPLHF.

The V and J genes are TRBV5-1 and TRBJ1-3; TRBD1 matches 8 bases. The CDR3 totals 16 residues. In germline, CDR1 is SGHRS, CDR2 YFSETQ. The junction had 3 bases not matched to a gene; V was cut back by 0 bases and J by 1 base. The CDR3, as DNA: TGCGCCAGCAGCTTGGGCAGGGGGCTATCTGGAAACACCATATATTTT. Its protein product is CASSLGRGLSGNTIYF.

The chain carries TRBV10-2 and TRBJ2-1; 7 nucleotides line up with TRBD2. Germline assignment: CDR1 WSHSY and CDR2 SAAADI. After removal of 0 bases from V and 4 bases from J, the junction contained 6 bases not matched to a gene. The CDR3 spans 16 residues. CDR3: CASSESRSSGYNEQFF. CDR3 nucleotide sequence: TGCGCCAGCAGTGAGTCGAGGTCTAGCGGTTACAATGAGCAGTTCTTC.

J is TRBJ2-3 and V is TRBV5-1; D possibly corresponds to TRBD2 (6 bases). CDR3 length equals 16 residues. V was clipped by 1 base and J by 4 bases, with 16 bases between them. Germline assignment: CDR1 SGHRS and CDR2 YFSETQ. The CDR3 coding sequence is TGCGCCAGCAGCTTGCGACTAGAATTGGCCTCAGATACGCAGTATTTT. Amino acid sequence: CASSLRLELASDTQYF.

The CDR3 DNA reads as TGTGCCAGCAGTGAGCCGGGACAGGGGGGACACAATCAGCCCCAGCATTTT. Its protein product is CASSEPGQGGHNQPQHF. This chain uses TRBV28 with TRBJ1-5; TRBD1 agrees at 11 bases. The V gene's germline CDR1 is MDHEN and CDR2 SYDVKM. The CDR3 has 17 residues. Losses at the gene ends were 5 bases for V and 3 bases for J; bases not matched to a gene: 9.

This clone has only one observation. The chain is built from TRBV4-2 and TRBJ2-7, with a weak D call TRBD1 (6 bases). Trimming removed 3 bases at V and 2 bases at J, with 8 bases between. This CDR3 is 13 amino acids long. The germline CDR1 and CDR2 sequences are LGHNA and YNFKEQ. The CDR3 is CASSQRQAYEQYF. As DNA, the CDR3 is TGTGCCAGCAGCCAGCGACAGGCCTACGAGCAGTACTTC.

As to this clone: One end of the junction varies from germline; a read error may be responsible. V usage is TRBV10-3 and J usage is TRBJ2-4, with D unresolved. Per germline, CDR1 ENHRY and CDR2 SYGVKD. The CDR3 runs 14 residues. The CDR3 sequence: CAVSESPGKNIQYF. The CDR3 nucleotides read TGTGCCGTCAGTGAGTCGCCAGGTAAAAACATTCAGTACTTC.

The rearrangement joins TRBV5-1 to TRBJ2-7, with 7 bases matching TRBD2. Trimming removed 0 bases from V and 9 bases from J; junction bases left unmatched: 12. This CDR3 comprises 15 residues. Germline lookup yields CDR1 SGHRS and CDR2 YFSETQ. The CDR3: CASSLDSGTTSAQYF. DNA for the CDR3: TGCGCCAGCAGCTTGGACAGCGGGACGACGAGCGCGCAGTACTTC.

This clone was counted a single time. The rearrangement uses TRBV7-2 and TRBJ2-1; no clear D. Germline V gene data show CDR1 as SGHTA and CDR2 as FQGNSA. Trimming stripped 6 bases from V and 7 bases from J, with 10 bases between. The CDR3 loop spans 12 amino acids. The CDR3 coding sequence is TGTGCCAGCAGGCTAGAGGTTAATGAGCAGTTCTTC. The encoded protein is CASRLEVNEQFF.

The gene calls are TRBV6-5 and TRBJ2-2; D perhaps matches TRBD1 (6 bases). Germline-derived CDR1 and CDR2 are MNHEY and SVGAGI. Trimming took off 8 bases at V and 0 bases at J, with 10 bases between the two ends. There are 14 residues in the CDR3. For the CDR3, the DNA is TGTGCCAGCTCCGGGACATCGAACACCGGGGAGCTGTTTTTT. Residues: CASSGTSNTGELFF.

The gene calls are TRBV12-3 or TRBV12-4 and TRBJ1-1; D gene ambiguous. The V end was cut by 7 bases, the J end by 1 base, with 7 bases between. This CDR3 region has 12 residues. CDR3: CASKTENTEAFF. CDR3 nucleotides: TGTGCCAGCAAAACAGAGAACACTGAAGCTTTCTTT.

The rearrangement links TRBV6-2 or TRBV6-3 to TRBJ1-5, with D unclear. The germline V gene encodes CDR1 MNHEY and CDR2 SVGEGT. The CDR3 consists of 17 residues. The ends were cut back, 0 bases at V and 2 bases at J, with 14 bases in the middle. CDR3 coding DNA: TGTGCCAGCAGTTACTCGGTACGCCTAGGAGGCAATCAGCCCCAGCATTTT. Protein: CASSYSVRLGGNQPQHF.

The chain combines TRBV19 with TRBJ2-5; 10 nucleotides align to TRBD2. Trimming took 7 bases from V and 2 from J; bases not matched to a gene: 7. Germline lookup yields CDR1 LNHDA and CDR2 SQIVND (reference sequence). This CDR3 region has 15 residues. CDR3 nucleotides: TGTGCCAGTACTAGGACTAGCGGCGCACAAGAGACCCAGTACTTC. Encoded protein: CASTRTSGAQETQYF.

This clone was seen only once. The rearrangement links TRBV6-5 to TRBJ1-5; D gene ambiguous. The CDR3 extends over 14 amino acids. CDR1 MNHEY and CDR2 SVGAGI come from the germline V gene. Trimming took 6 bases from V and 0 from J, leaving 9 bases between them. The CDR3 sequence: CASRAGYSNQPQHF. DNA for the CDR3: TGTGCCAGCAGGGCAGGCTATAGCAATCAGCCCCAGCATTTT.

V usage is TRBV7-2 and J usage is TRBJ2-4, with 7 bases that match TRBD2. The V and J ends lost 1 base and 2 bases, in that order; junction bases with no gene match: 11. Germline values: CDR1 SGHTA, CDR2 FQGNSA. The CDR3 sequence is 18 residues long. CDR3 protein: CASSLDQGLAASKNIQYF. The CDR3 DNA reads as TGTGCCAGCAGCTTAGATCAAGGGCTAGCGGCGTCCAAAAACATTCAGTACTTC.

The gene calls are TRBV5-8 and TRBJ2-3; tentatively, D is TRBD1 (6 bases). CDR1 and CDR2 (germline): SGHTS, YDEGEE. The CDR3 runs to 15 residues. V lost 2 bases and J 9 bases, leaving 19 bases between the germline ends. CDR3 nucleotides: TGTGCCAGCAGCTTTAAAAAACAGGGCTTTTCAACGCAGTATTTT. It translates to CASSFKKQGFSTQYF.